Below, 17 T cell receptor beta chains from the same sample are listed, as sequenced in a study of blood T cells in healthy people across ages. The use of a sample-barcoded 5' primer and a J-beta primer mix characterized a second PCR of 7 to 11 cycles. TCRdb used MiXCR to reprocess the 5' RACE reads, holding one entry per CDR3 protein. The sample lists roughly 500,000 distinct CDR3 sequences; approximately 25% were seen once. The sequenced sample consisted of blood. The receptor source for this set is a woman aged 70-85 years in good health.

This clonotype was seen a handful of times. The chain combines TRBV5-1 with TRBJ2-7; D tentatively fits TRBD1 or TRBD2 (6 bases each). The germline V gene has CDR1 SGHRS and CDR2 YFSETQ. V lost 0 bases and J lost 3, with 10 bases in between. This CDR3 is built from 14 residues. In DNA form, the CDR3 reads TGCGCCAGCAGCTTGGGAGGGGGGAACTACGAGCAGTACTTC. This translates into CASSLGGGNYEQYF.

A note on this clonotype: At one of its ends the junction is not consistent with the germline gene, which may arise from a read error. The CDR3 spells CSIESPASLGERLFF. DNA for the CDR3: TGCAGCATTGAGTCCCCCGCCTCCCTGGGTGAAAGACTGTTTTTT. The chain employs TRBV29-1 and TRBJ1-4; no definite D call. Germline V gives CDR1 SQVTM, CDR2 ANQGSEA. There are 15 residues in the CDR3.

This clonotype was counted ten times or more. The rearrangement uses TRBV29-1 and TRBJ2-3; D remains unclear. Germline loops: CDR1 SQVTM, CDR2 ANQGSEA. The CDR3 has 12 amino acids. V shed 0 bases and J shed 6 bases, with 7 bases lying between them. CDR3 residues: CSVEDLPDTQYF. The CDR3 bases are TGCAGCGTTGAAGATCTACCGGATACGCAGTATTTT.

V is TRBV29-1 and J is TRBJ2-4; 10 positions agree with TRBD2. The V segment lost 6 bases and the J segment 11 bases; nucleotides outside the gene matches: 4. CDR3 size: 11 residues. Germline CDR1 and CDR2: SQVTM and ANQGSEA. CDR3 region: CSVPSGGLQYF. CDR3 DNA: TGCAGCGTCCCTAGCGGGGGTCTTCAGTACTTC.

A few counts support this clonotype. The chain employs TRBV5-1 and TRBJ2-5, with D perhaps TRBD2 (6 bases). The CDR3 contains 15 residues. Trimming stripped 6 bases from V and 1 base from J, with 16 bases between. Germline V gene data show CDR1 as SGHRS and CDR2 as YFSETQ. CDR3 in amino acids: CASTPLTAGQETQYF. The CDR3 DNA follows: TGCGCCAGCACCCCATTGACAGCGGGCCAAGAGACCCAGTACTTC.

The chain joins TRBV10-3 to TRBJ2-3; tentative D call: TRBD2 (6 bases). Germline CDR1 and CDR2: ENHRY and SYGVKD. Deletions cut 7 bases from V and 0 bases from J, with 11 bases between. CDR3 length: 14 amino acids. The CDR3 region is CAINPGLSTDTQYF. The DNA of the CDR3 is TGTGCCATCAACCCGGGACTGAGCACAGATACGCAGTATTTT.

On this clonotype itself: At one boundary the junction diverges from the germline segment, which might be a read error. The chain uses TRBV6-1 and TRBJ2-2; a weak D match, TRBD1 (6 bases). Looked up from germline, CDR1 is MNHNS and CDR2 is SASEGT. The CDR3 loop spans 17 amino acids. The CDR3 spells CASSVPGQSAFTGELLF. CDR3 coding DNA: TGTGCCAGCAGTGTACCAGGACAGTCGGCGTTCACCGGGGAGCTGCTTTTT.

This clonotype was counted between two and nine times. V and J are TRBV4-2 and TRBJ2-5, with 8 bases fitting TRBD2. Trimming at V came to 4 bases and at J to 5 bases, leaving 9 bases not matched to a gene. The length of the CDR3 is 15 residues. Germline CDR1 is LGHNA and CDR2 is YNFKEQ. CDR3 sequence (DNA): TGTGCCAGCAGCCCCCTGGGTAGCGGGGCGGAGACCCAGTACTTC. Its protein is CASSPLGSGAETQYF.

In the case of this clonotype: A junction end diverges from the germline sequence, so it may reflect a read error. The genes are TRBV20-1 and TRBJ1-4; weak D call: TRBD1 (6 bases). The CDR3 spans 16 residues. Germline loops: CDR1 DFQATT, CDR2 SNEGSKA (reference sequence). The CDR3 protein is CNARDATGRANEKLFF. The DNA for the CDR3 is TGCAATGCTAGAGATGCTACAGGGAGAGCTAATGAAAAACTGTTTTTT.

A few counts support this clonotype. V and J are TRBV7-9 and TRBJ1-1, with TRBD1 as a possible D gene (5 bases). V lost 1 base and J lost 3, with 9 bases in between. This CDR3 spans 14 amino acids. Germline-derived CDR1 and CDR2 are SEHNR and FQNEAQ (reference sequence). CDR3 protein: CASSLGAGDTEAFF. CDR3 in DNA: TGTGCCAGCAGCTTAGGTGCGGGGGACACTGAAGCTTTCTTT.

The chain carries TRBV10-3 and TRBJ1-2; 10 bases match TRBD1. Germline CDR1 is ENHRY and CDR2 is SYGVKD. The CDR3 has 15 residues. J gave up 4 bases and V 11 bases, and 13 bases lay outside the gene matches. This CDR3 is CAAGDRDRGSYGYTF. CDR3 nucleotide sequence: TGTGCCGCAGGCGACCGGGACAGGGGCAGCTATGGCTACACCTTC.

CDR3 sequence reads: CASSEGIDAYNEQFF. CDR3 bases: TGTGCCAGCAGCGAGGGGATTGACGCCTACAATGAGCAGTTCTTC. This rearrangement joins TRBV9 to TRBJ2-1, with D perhaps TRBD1 (5 bases). CDR1 SGDLS and CDR2 YYNGEE come from the germline V gene. V shed 3 bases and J shed 2 bases, with 12 bases lying between them. This CDR3 is built from 15 residues.

This sequence joins TRBV20-1 and TRBJ2-5; possible D gene TRBD1, 6 bases. The germline gives CDR1 DFQATT, CDR2 SNEGSKA (reference sequence). V lost 7 bases to trimming and J lost 5 bases, with 14 bases between them. This CDR3 spans 12 amino acids. CDR3 amino acids: CSVTTGLETQYF. In DNA form, the CDR3 reads TGCAGTGTTACCACAGGGTTGGAGACCCAGTACTTC.

This clonotype was seen a handful of times. V is TRBV7-2 and J is TRBJ2-5; D remains unclear. The germline V gene has CDR1 SGHTA and CDR2 FQGNSA. The V end was cut by 5 bases, the J end by 5 bases, with 12 bases between. The CDR3 extends over 13 amino acids. CDR3 sequence reads: CASSVGRVETQYF. For the CDR3, the DNA is TGTGCCAGCAGCGTTGGTCGAGTGGAGACCCAGTACTTC.

The V call is TRBV7-2, the J call TRBJ2-3; 12 nucleotides agree with TRBD2. This CDR3 is 17 amino acids long. Germline CDR1 and CDR2: SGHTA and FQGNSA. The J segment lost 5 bases and the V segment lost 7 bases, leaving 13 bases of the junction unmatched. CDR3 coding DNA: TGTGCCAGCATCCAGCCCCTAGCGGGGGGGTGGGGAGATACGCAGTATTTT. This codes for CASIQPLAGGWGDTQYF.

The chain combines TRBV5-1 with TRBJ1-1; D might be TRBD1 (5 bases). Germline loops: CDR1 SGHRS, CDR2 YFSETQ. CDR3 size: 13 residues. The V end lost 6 bases, the J end lost 6 bases, and 15 bases lay between the germline ends. CDR3 amino acids: CASTLRDESEAFF. The CDR3 DNA reads as TGCGCCAGCACCTTAAGGGACGAGTCTGAAGCTTTCTTT.

The chain recombines TRBV7-6 with TRBJ1-3; D not resolved. The CDR3 runs 16 residues. In germline, CDR1 is SGHVS, CDR2 FNYEAQ. V lost 5 bases, J lost 1 base, and 15 bases lay in between. Here the CDR3 DNA reads TGTGCCAGCAGCGATTACAGCGTCTCGTCTGGAAACACCATATATTTT. This translates into CASSDYSVSSGNTIYF.